This T cell receptor (beta chain) was captured in a study of T cell changes during pregnancy in multiple sclerosis. Clones were sequenced by immunoSEQ multiplex PCR, and TCRdb holds only the in-frame ones, with some missing. The sample has about 32,000 clones, roughly nine tenths seen once. With 5 bases clipped from V and 2 bases from J, the junction kept 5 bases outside the gene matches. Looked up from germline, CDR1 is MNHEY and CDR2 is SMNVEV (reference sequence). This CDR3 comprises 15 residues. Material: CD8+ T cells from peripheral blood mononuclear cells, obtained in the second trimester of pregnancy. The chain combines TRBV27 with TRBJ2-2, with 7 bases fitting TRBD1. This TCR came from a female donor with multiple sclerosis, enrolled in a pregnancy study. CDR3 DNA: TGTGCCAGCAGTGACCGGGACAGAAACACCGGGGAGCTGTTTTTT. Amino acids: CASSDRDRNTGELFF.